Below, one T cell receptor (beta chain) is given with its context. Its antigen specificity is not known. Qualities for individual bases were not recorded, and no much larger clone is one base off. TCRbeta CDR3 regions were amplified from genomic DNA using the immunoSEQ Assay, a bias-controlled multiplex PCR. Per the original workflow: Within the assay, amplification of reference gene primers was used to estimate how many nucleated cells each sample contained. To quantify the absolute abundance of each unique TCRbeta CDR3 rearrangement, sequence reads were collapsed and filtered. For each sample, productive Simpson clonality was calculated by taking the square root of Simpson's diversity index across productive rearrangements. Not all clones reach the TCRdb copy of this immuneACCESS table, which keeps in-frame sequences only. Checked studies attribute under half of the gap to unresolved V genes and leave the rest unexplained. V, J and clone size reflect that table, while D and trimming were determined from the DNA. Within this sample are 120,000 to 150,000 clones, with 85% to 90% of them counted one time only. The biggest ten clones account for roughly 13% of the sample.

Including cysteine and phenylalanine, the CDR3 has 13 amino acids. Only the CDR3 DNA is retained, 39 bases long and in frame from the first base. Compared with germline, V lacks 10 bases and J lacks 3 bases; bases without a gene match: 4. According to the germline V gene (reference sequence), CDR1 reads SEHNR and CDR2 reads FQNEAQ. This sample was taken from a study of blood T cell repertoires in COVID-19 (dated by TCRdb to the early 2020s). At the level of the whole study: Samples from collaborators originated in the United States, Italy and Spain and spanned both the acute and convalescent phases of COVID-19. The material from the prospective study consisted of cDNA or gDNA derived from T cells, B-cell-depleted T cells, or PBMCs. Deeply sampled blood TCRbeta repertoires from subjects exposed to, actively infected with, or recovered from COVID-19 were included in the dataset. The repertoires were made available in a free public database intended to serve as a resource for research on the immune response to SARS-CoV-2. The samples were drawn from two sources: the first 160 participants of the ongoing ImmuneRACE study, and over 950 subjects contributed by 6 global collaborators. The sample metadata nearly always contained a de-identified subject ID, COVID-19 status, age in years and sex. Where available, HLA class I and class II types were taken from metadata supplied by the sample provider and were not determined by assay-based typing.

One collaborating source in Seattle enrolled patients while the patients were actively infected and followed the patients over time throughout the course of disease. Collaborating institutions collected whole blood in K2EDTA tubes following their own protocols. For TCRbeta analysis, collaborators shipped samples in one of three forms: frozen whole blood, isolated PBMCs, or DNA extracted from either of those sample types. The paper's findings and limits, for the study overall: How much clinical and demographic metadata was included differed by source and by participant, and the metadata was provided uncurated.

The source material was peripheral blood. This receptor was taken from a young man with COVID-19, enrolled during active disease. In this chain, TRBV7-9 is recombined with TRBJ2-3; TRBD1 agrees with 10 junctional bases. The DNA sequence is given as TGTGCCATTAGGACAGGGGGAACAGATACGCAGTATTTT. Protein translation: CAIRTGGTDTQYF. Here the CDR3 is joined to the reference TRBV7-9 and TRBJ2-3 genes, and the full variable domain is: DTGVSQNPRHKITKRGQNVTFRCDPISEHNRLYWYRQTLGQGPEFLTYFQNEAQLEKSRLLSDRFSAERPKGSFSTLEIQRTEQGDSAMYLCAIRTGGTDTQYFGPGTRLTVL.